What follows is one T cell receptor beta chain and its context. This entry is derived from a study of patients and donors after allogeneic stem cell transplantation. Using its own MiXCR run on the RT-PCR reads, TCRdb lists one record per CDR3 protein. The profile covers some 960,000 distinct CDR3 sequences, with 18% appearing a single time and 5.5% to 6.5% taken by the ten largest. There are 14 residues in the CDR3. Germline CDR1 and CDR2: MGHRA and YSYEKL. Between the trimmed V and J ends, which lost 1 base and 10 bases, there was a span of 13 bases. The TCR originated in a human donor who was either an allogeneic HSCT recipient or a stem cell or donor lymphocyte infusion donor (not recorded which). It is not recorded whose cells these are; they may come from a transplant donor. Sequencing input: blood, either unsorted or a sorted T cell fraction (not recorded which). The chain couples TRBV4-1 to TRBJ1-4, with TRBD1 as a possible D gene (5 bases). The CDR3 coding sequence is TGCGCCAGCAGCCAAGTTCAGGGCGAGGGAAAACTGTTTTTT. This translates into CASSQVQGEGKLFF.